Following are 20 T cell receptor beta chains from one sample sequenced in a study of radiotherapy plus CTLA-4 blockade in lung cancer. Data came from immunoSEQ multiplex PCR; TCRdb stores just in-frame clones and leaves some out. The sample shows about 66,000 clones, about 83% of them seen only once. Sequencing was performed on peripheral blood, taken from a patient treated with radiotherapy plus ipilimumab. The receptors originated from a human donor with non-small cell lung cancer who had a partial response to radiotherapy plus ipilimumab.

The chain employs TRBV5-1 and TRBJ2-1, with 8 bases lining up with TRBD1. This CDR3 region has 16 residues. J lost 4 bases, V lost 3 bases, and 9 bases had no gene match. Germline assignment: CDR1 SGHRS and CDR2 YFSETQ. CDR3 protein: CASSYQDRELYNEQFF. The CDR3 bases are TGCGCCAGCAGCTACCAGGACAGGGAGCTTTACAATGAGCAGTTCTTC.

CDR3 bases: TGTGCCAGTAGTACCGAAGAGACCCAGTACTTC. Translated, it gives CASSTEETQYF. The chain has TRBV19 and TRBJ2-5; D remains ambiguous. V lost 4 bases, J lost 3 bases, and 3 bases lay in between. Germline V gene data show CDR1 as LNHDA and CDR2 as SQIVND (reference sequence). The CDR3 has 11 amino acids.

The V and J genes are TRBV18 and TRBJ2-3, with 7 bases matching TRBD2. Germline CDR1 and CDR2: KGHSH and LQKENI. The CDR3 contains 16 residues. J gave up 3 bases and V 3 bases, and 9 bases lay outside the gene matches. This chain's CDR3 is CASSPVRGSGTDTQYF. CDR3 coding DNA: TGTGCCAGCTCACCGGTCCGCGGGAGTGGGACAGATACGCAGTATTTT.

The V gene is TRBV28, the J gene TRBJ2-2; TRBD2 matches at 7 bases. V trimming: 8 bases; J trimming: 4 bases; junction bases outside the gene matches: 4. Germline CDR1 and CDR2: MDHEN and SYDVKM. The CDR3 is 13 amino acids. The CDR3 loop is CASGERGTGELFF. CDR3 sequence (DNA): TGTGCCAGCGGAGAGCGGGGCACCGGGGAGCTGTTTTTT.

The rearrangement uses TRBV15 and TRBJ2-7; 7 bases match TRBD1. Trimming took 0 bases from V and 0 from J; bases not matched to a gene: 5. The CDR3 sequence is 16 residues long. Germline lookup yields CDR1 LNHNV and CDR2 YYDKDF (reference sequence). CDR3: CATSRDRGLRSYEQYF. Here the CDR3 DNA reads TGTGCCACCAGCAGAGATAGGGGGCTTCGCTCCTACGAGCAGTACTTC.

The chain carries TRBV15 and TRBJ2-3; D not resolved. The CDR3 runs to 13 residues. CDR1 and CDR2 from the germline V gene are LNHNV and YYDKDF (reference sequence). Trimming stripped 9 bases from V and 1 base from J, with 11 bases between. The CDR3 bases are TGTGCCACTTTGCGGCAAGGCACAGATACGCAGTATTTT. Translation gives CATLRQGTDTQYF.

This chain joins TRBV5-4 and TRBJ1-2; 8 bases fit TRBD1. The CDR3 covers 14 residues. V shed 4 bases and J 3 bases; nucleotides not matched to a gene: 5. Germline V gene sequence: CDR1 SGHNT, CDR2 YYREEE (reference sequence). This CDR3 reads CASSGGQGYYGYTF. CDR3 bases: TGTGCCAGCAGCGGCGGACAGGGTTACTATGGCTACACCTTC.

This chain uses TRBV28 with TRBJ2-1; TRBD2 aligns across 10 bases. The CDR3 extends over 16 amino acids. Germline V gives CDR1 MDHEN, CDR2 SYDVKM. J was trimmed by 4 bases and V by 5 bases; bases with no gene match: 8. CDR3 sequence reads: CASSPSGSISYNEQFF. The DNA for the CDR3 is TGTGCCAGCAGTCCTAGCGGGAGTATAAGTTACAATGAGCAGTTCTTC.

The rearrangement uses TRBV4-1 and TRBJ2-3, with TRBD2 matching 9 bases. The CDR3 length is 20 residues. V lost 3 bases and J lost 4; bases outside the gene matches: 20. Germline V gene data show CDR1 as MGHRA and CDR2 as YSYEKL. CDR3 in amino acids: CASSQPSLGGGRAPADTQYF. The CDR3 bases are TGCGCCAGCAGCCAGCCTTCCTTAGGGGGCGGGAGGGCCCCCGCAGATACGCAGTATTTT.

The genes are TRBV6-5 and TRBJ1-5; TRBD1 might be the D (6 bases). V was cut by 6 bases and J by 0 bases, with 12 bases left in between. This CDR3 spans 15 amino acids. CDR1 and CDR2 from the germline V gene are MNHEY and SVGAGI. The CDR3 DNA sequence: TGTGCCAGCAGCAGACAGGCATATAGCAATCAGCCCCAGCATTTT. The encoded protein is CASSRQAYSNQPQHF.

About this clone: At the DNA level, this CDR3 is encoded by other sequences in the same sample as well. The J gene is TRBJ2-7, the V gene TRBV11-2; no firm D call. Looked up from germline, CDR1 is SGHAT and CDR2 is FQNNGV. There are 13 residues in the CDR3. V was cut by 1 base and J by 0 bases, with 4 bases left in between. The CDR3 DNA sequence: TGTGCCAGCAGCTTAGGTTACTCCTACGAGCAGTACTTC. It yields the protein CASSLGYSYEQYF.

This clone came up a few times. The CDR3 here is CASSFTGGQPQHF. Written as DNA, the CDR3 is TGCGCCAGCAGCTTCACAGGGGGACAGCCCCAGCATTTT. The chain joins TRBV5-1 to TRBJ1-5; 8 bases map to TRBD1. Germline values: CDR1 SGHRS, CDR2 YFSETQ. V was pared by 2 bases and J by 7 bases, with 2 bases of the junction left unmatched. This CDR3 has 13 amino acids.

The chain links TRBV6-1 to TRBJ2-5, with D uncertain. The CDR3 is 15 amino acids. V was trimmed by 0 bases and J by 8 bases, leaving 16 bases between them. Germline V CDR1 and CDR2: MNHNS, SASEGT. CDR3 DNA: TGTGCCAGCAGTGAAGCGGGTGGGCCCCGTGAAACCCAGTACTTC. It translates to CASSEAGGPRETQYF.

The rearrangement uses TRBV5-6 and TRBJ1-6; TRBD1 aligns across 9 bases. CDR3 length: 15 residues. The trim removed 4 bases at V and 7 bases at J, leaving 6 bases unmatched. CDR1 and CDR2 (germline): SGHDT, YYEEEE. The DNA for the CDR3 is TGTGCCAGCAGCCCCTCCGGGACAGGGAATTCACCCCTCCACTTT. Translating gives CASSPSGTGNSPLHF.

This chain connects TRBV28 to TRBJ2-7; D gene uncertain. The CDR3 contains 14 residues. Germline V lookup: CDR1 MDHEN, CDR2 SYDVKM. V gave up 7 bases and J gave up 0 bases, with 13 bases separating them. CDR3 sequence reads: CASTGRGTSYEQYF. CDR3 DNA: TGTGCCAGCACCGGTCGCGGCACCTCCTACGAGCAGTACTTC.

V gene TRBV9 combines with J gene TRBJ2-2, with a possible D match to TRBD2 (5 bases). CDR1 and CDR2 from the germline V gene are SGDLS and YYNGEE. This CDR3 region has 15 residues. With 3 bases removed from V and 3 bases from J, the gap between germline ends came to 12 bases. CDR3 sequence: CASSGGLWDTGELFF. Here the CDR3 DNA reads TGTGCCAGCAGCGGAGGGCTTTGGGACACCGGGGAGCTGTTTTTT. Variable domain in full (rest from reference TRBV9 and TRBJ2-2): DSGVTQTPKHLITATGQRVTLRCSPRSGDLSVYWYQQSLDQGLQFLIQYYNGEERAKGNILERFSAQQFPDLHSELNLSSLELGDSALYFCASSGGLWDTGELFFGEGSRLTVL.

The V call is TRBV5-1, the J call TRBJ2-1; perhaps TRBD2 as D (6 bases). The CDR3 covers 13 residues. Germline V gene lookup returns CDR1 SGHRS and CDR2 YFSETQ. Trimming left V 0 bases short and J 9 bases short, with 10 bases between. The CDR3 DNA reads TGCGCCAGCAGCTTGGCGGGGCGGGGTGAGCAGTTCTTC. Translated, it gives CASSLAGRGEQFF.

The genes are TRBV28 and TRBJ2-7; tentative D call: TRBD1 (6 bases). The CDR3 spans 15 residues. The germline CDR1 and CDR2 sequences are MDHEN and SYDVKM. The V and J ends lost 8 bases and 4 bases respectively, with 21 bases between them. Here the CDR3 reads CASVKAETGPYEQYF. The CDR3 DNA is TGTGCCAGCGTAAAAGCTGAAACAGGGCCTTACGAGCAGTACTTC.

This clone was counted once. The rearrangement joins TRBV11-2 to TRBJ2-7, with 8 bases aligning to TRBD1. CDR3 length equals 13 residues. CDR1 is SGHAT and CDR2 is FQNNGV in the germline V gene. With 5 bases clipped from V and 7 bases from J, the junction kept 7 bases outside the gene matches. The CDR3 DNA sequence: TGTGCCAGCAGCGTCCAGGGGGCTTGGGAGCAGTACTTC. Protein: CASSVQGAWEQYF.

The chain combines TRBV10-3 with TRBJ2-7, with 7 bases that match TRBD1. Per the germline V gene, CDR1 is ENHRY and CDR2 is SYGVKD. The J segment lost 3 bases and the V segment lost 8 bases, leaving 7 bases of the junction unmatched. This CDR3 spans 13 amino acids. This chain's CDR3 is CAIRPTGNYEQYF. In DNA, the CDR3 is TGTGCCATCCGACCGACAGGGAACTACGAGCAGTACTTC.